This T cell receptor beta chain was sequenced for a study of blood T cell repertoires in COVID-19. Study summary: Samples of COVID-19 (acute and convalescent) were obtained from the United States, Italy and Spain. PBMCs, B-cell-depleted T cells, or T cells were the source of the cDNA or gDNA that made up the material.

Cohort 3 donors were reported recovered after two negative PCRs, clearance, or symptom resolution. Sequencing used immunoSEQ multiplex PCR; TCRdb keeps in-frame clones, though not all of them. This sample has a few hundred thousand clones, with more than 80% found just once. The CDR3 contains 17 residues. With V trimmed by 6 bases and J by 2 bases, 15 bases remained unmatched. From germline, CDR1 is SQVTM and CDR2 ANQGSEA. Sequenced input: PBMCs or T cells enriched from blood (not recorded which). The genes are TRBV29-1 and TRBJ1-5, with 8 positions matching TRBD1. This receptor was taken from a young man who had recovered from COVID-19. CDR3 nucleotide sequence: TGCAGCGTCCGAGGGACAGGTGGGGGAGGGGGCAATCAGCCCCAGCATTTT. Protein: CSVRGTGGGGGNQPQHF.